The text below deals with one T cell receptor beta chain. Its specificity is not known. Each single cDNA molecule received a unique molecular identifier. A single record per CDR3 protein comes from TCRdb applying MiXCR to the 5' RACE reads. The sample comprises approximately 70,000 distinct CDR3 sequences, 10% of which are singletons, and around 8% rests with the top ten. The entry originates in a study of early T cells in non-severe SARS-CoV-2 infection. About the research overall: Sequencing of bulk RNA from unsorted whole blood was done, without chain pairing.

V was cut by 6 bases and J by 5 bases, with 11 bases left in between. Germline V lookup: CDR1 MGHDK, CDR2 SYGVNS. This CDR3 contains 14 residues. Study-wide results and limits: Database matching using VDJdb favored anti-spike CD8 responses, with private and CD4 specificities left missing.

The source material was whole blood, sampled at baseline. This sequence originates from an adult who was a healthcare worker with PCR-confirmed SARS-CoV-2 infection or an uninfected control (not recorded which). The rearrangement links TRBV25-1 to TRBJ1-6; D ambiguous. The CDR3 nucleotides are TGTGCCAGCAGCCGGGATTGGAATAATTCACCCCTCCACTTT. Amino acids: CASSRDWNNSPLHF.